Presented here are 32 T cell receptor beta chains from one specimen sequenced in a study of CXCR3-negative and CXCR3-positive naive CD8 T cells. UMI-tagged TRB cDNA libraries were built via 5' RACE. TCRdb reprocessed the 5' RACE reads and keeps a single row for each CDR3 protein, giving no DNA. The sample holds about 43,000 distinct CDR3 sequences. The sequencing input was memory CD8+ T cells from blood. These receptors all come from a human donor in good health. Some clones in this sample may be carry-over from other donors' samples.

J is TRBJ1-1 and V is TRBV5-5. Germline loops: CDR1 SGHKS, CDR2 YYEKEE (reference sequence). The CDR3 runs 15 residues. CDR3 region: CASSLAAGTSTEAFF.

The chain couples TRBV20-1 to TRBJ2-7; TCRdb names TRBD2, which stays unverified in the absence of DNA. Germline CDR1 reads DFQATT; CDR2 reads SNEGSKA (reference sequence). The CDR3 runs 15 residues. The CDR3 is CSARETGTPPYEQYF.

The chain joins TRBV6-2 or TRBV6-3 to TRBJ2-7; TCRdb proposes TRBD1, but this gene call is untestable without DNA. Germline lookup yields CDR1 MNHEY and CDR2 SVGEGT. The CDR3 length is 13 residues. CDR3 protein: CASSYRTELEQYF.

The chain is built from TRBV20-1 and TRBJ2-1; TCRdb proposes TRBD2, but this gene call is untestable without DNA. CDR3 length: 14 residues. Germline CDR1 and CDR2: DFQATT and SNEGSKA (reference sequence). The CDR3 here is CSASRPSGPHEQFF.

The chain combines TRBV20-1 with TRBJ2-1. This CDR3 spans 13 amino acids. Germline values: CDR1 DFQATT, CDR2 SNEGSKA (reference sequence). The CDR3 here is CSARDSSGHEQFF.

V usage is TRBV6-4 and J usage is TRBJ2-3; there is no DNA to check the TCRdb D call of TRBD1. The CDR3 totals 14 residues. Germline V gene lookup returns CDR1 MRHNA and CDR2 SNTAGT. The CDR3 region is CASSDSQGADTQYF.

The rearrangement uses TRBV6-6 and TRBJ2-5; absent DNA, TCRdb's TRBD1 call cannot be checked. Germline CDR1 MNHNY, CDR2 SVGAGI (reference sequence). The CDR3 is 14 residues long. CDR3 sequence reads: CASKEGHTEETQYF.

J is TRBJ2-7 and V is TRBV7-4; no DNA is available, so the TRBD1 call from TCRdb remains unchecked. The germline CDR1 and CDR2 sequences are SGHVT and SQSDAQ. CDR3 length equals 14 residues. CDR3 region: CASSFGTGSYEQYF.

This chain connects TRBV7-9 to TRBJ1-1. This CDR3 comprises 15 residues. Per the germline V gene, CDR1 is SEHNR and CDR2 is FQNEAQ (reference sequence). CDR3 amino acids: CASSRVGQPSSRAFF. The whole variable domain, remainder taken from reference TRBV7-9 and TRBJ1-1, is DTGVSQNPRHKITKRGQNVTFRCDPISEHNRLYWYRQTLGQGPEFLTYFQNEAQLEKSRLLSDRFSAERPKGSFSTLEIQRTEQGDSAMYLCASSRVGQPSSRAFFGQGTRLTVV.

The chain carries TRBV7-9 and TRBJ2-5; TCRdb's D gene call, TRBD2, goes unchecked for lack of DNA. The CDR3 is 18 amino acids. Germline V CDR1 and CDR2: SEHNR, FQNEAQ (reference sequence). This chain's CDR3 is CASSAGTSGRERWETQYF.

V is TRBV20-1 and J is TRBJ2-5; the D call of TRBD2 rests on TCRdb alone, since no DNA is present to check it. The CDR3 extends over 17 amino acids. The germline V gene encodes CDR1 DFQATT and CDR2 SNEGSKA (reference sequence). CDR3 loop: CSAPLLPLAGVGETQYF.

The rearrangement joins TRBV12-5 to TRBJ2-1; TCRdb reports TRBD1, a call that lacks DNA to check it against. The CDR3 sequence is 12 residues long. CDR1 LGHNT and CDR2 FRNRAP come from the germline V gene. The CDR3 loop reads CASGPGPNEQFF.

J is TRBJ2-5 and V is TRBV9; absent DNA, TCRdb's TRBD2 call cannot be checked. The germline V gene has CDR1 SGDLS and CDR2 YYNGEE. This CDR3 contains 18 residues. The CDR3 here is CASSAGLAGNSYQETQYF.

V usage is TRBV6-2 or TRBV6-3 and J usage is TRBJ2-7; TCRdb returns TRBD2, unconfirmable since there is no DNA. The germline CDR1 and CDR2 sequences are MNHEY and SVGEGT. The CDR3 is 11 amino acids. The CDR3 loop is CASSYQREQYF.

J is TRBJ2-7 and V is TRBV20-1; TCRdb gives TRBD2 as the D gene, but with no DNA this cannot be confirmed. CDR3 length: 16 residues. Germline-derived CDR1 and CDR2 are DFQATT and SNEGSKA (reference sequence). CDR3 region: CSARDPTSGDSYEQYF.

The chain employs TRBV4-3 and TRBJ2-1; TCRdb names TRBD2, which stays unverified in the absence of DNA. This CDR3 region has 18 residues. Germline-derived CDR1 and CDR2 are LGHNA and YSLEER. This CDR3 reads CASSQDQATGLLYNEQFF.

The chain employs TRBV6-2 or TRBV6-3 and TRBJ2-1; TCRdb gives TRBD1 as the D gene, but with no DNA this cannot be confirmed. This CDR3 spans 12 amino acids. Germline CDR1 MNHEY, CDR2 SVGEGT. CDR3: CASSYPVNEQFF.

The CDR3 is CASSLEEKGLFF. The chain combines TRBV12-3 or TRBV12-4 with TRBJ1-4. This CDR3 region has 12 residues.

This chain joins TRBV6-4 and TRBJ2-1; TCRdb's assignment of TRBD1 cannot be checked, as there is no DNA. The CDR3 contains 16 residues. Germline V CDR1 and CDR2: MRHNA, SNTAGT. This chain's CDR3 is CASSDSGQGAINEQFF.

The chain carries TRBV19 and TRBJ2-2. The germline CDR1 and CDR2 sequences are LNHDA and SQIVND (reference sequence). The CDR3 extends over 12 amino acids. The CDR3 region is CASSIIWGELFF.

This chain links TRBV20-1 with TRBJ2-7; TCRdb names TRBD2, which stays unverified in the absence of DNA. CDR3 size: 11 residues. Germline V lookup: CDR1 DFQATT, CDR2 SNEGSKA (reference sequence). This CDR3 is CSARWEGEQYF.

J is TRBJ2-5 and V is TRBV14. The CDR3 sequence is 15 residues long. Germline V gives CDR1 SGHDN, CDR2 FVKESK. The CDR3 protein is CASSQEIADQETQYF.

The chain is built from TRBV28 and TRBJ2-2; the TCRdb call, TRBD1, lacks DNA for checking. The germline V gene encodes CDR1 MDHEN and CDR2 SYDVKM. CDR3 length equals 15 residues. The CDR3: CASSFQTTATGELFF.

The chain couples TRBV20-1 to TRBJ1-5; without DNA, the TCRdb call of TRBD1 cannot be checked. This CDR3 is built from 16 residues. Germline V gene sequence: CDR1 DFQATT, CDR2 SNEGSKA (reference sequence). The CDR3 is CSASDLRGQGNQPQHF.

CDR3 sequence reads: CASRPGQGSTEAFF. The chain couples TRBV11-2 to TRBJ1-1; the TCRdb call, TRBD1, lacks DNA for checking. This CDR3 contains 14 residues. CDR1 is SGHAT and CDR2 is FQNNGV in the germline V gene. The variable domain in full, with the rest retrieved from reference TRBV11-2 and TRBJ1-1, is EAGVAQSPRYKIIEKRQSVAFWCNPISGHATLYWYQQILGQGPKLLIQFQNNGVVDDSQLPKDRFSAERLKGVDSTLKIQPAKLEDSAVYLCASRPGQGSTEAFFGQGTRLTVV.

J is TRBJ2-2 and V is TRBV7-9; no DNA is available, so the TRBD1 call from TCRdb remains unchecked. CDR3 size: 16 residues. In germline, CDR1 is SEHNR, CDR2 FQNEAQ (reference sequence). This chain's CDR3 is CASSPGGGDAMEELFF. The full variable domain, with the rest looked up from reference TRBV7-9 and TRBJ2-2, is DTGVSQNPRHKITKRGQNVTFRCDPISEHNRLYWYRQTLGQGPEFLTYFQNEAQLEKSRLLSDRFSAERPKGSFSTLEIQRTEQGDSAMYLCASSPGGGDAMEELFFGEGSRLTVL.

The chain carries TRBV21-1 and TRBJ1-5; TCRdb proposes TRBD1, but this gene call is untestable without DNA. TRBV21-1 is deemed a pseudogene. The CDR3 loop spans 20 amino acids. CDR3 sequence: CASSKEVESWGPKIWQPQHF.

The chain couples TRBV7-2 to TRBJ2-7; TCRdb's assignment of TRBD2 cannot be checked, as there is no DNA. The CDR3 extends over 14 amino acids. From germline, CDR1 is SGHTA and CDR2 FQGNSA. The CDR3 is CASSPSTSGYEQYF.

This rearrangement joins TRBV7-6 to TRBJ2-5. Germline CDR1 SGHVS, CDR2 FNYEAQ. The CDR3 has 12 amino acids. Here the CDR3 reads CASSLGEETQYF. Supplemented by reference TRBV7-6 and TRBJ2-5, the full variable domain reads GAGVSQSPRYKVTKRGQDVALRCDPISGHVSLYWYRQALGQGPEFLTYFNYEAQQDKSGLPNDRFSAERPEGSISTLTIQRTEQRDSAMYRCASSLGEETQYFGPGTRLLVL.

The CDR3: CASSRDRFDTGELFF. The chain has TRBV5-6 and TRBJ2-2; there is no DNA to check the TCRdb D call of TRBD1. CDR1 is SGHDT and CDR2 is YYEEEE in the germline V gene. CDR3 length: 15 amino acids.

CDR3 amino acids: CASRFPGAGYNEQFF. The J gene is TRBJ2-1, the V gene TRBV5-1; the D gene TCRdb calls, TRBD1, cannot be checked with no DNA. Germline assignment: CDR1 SGHRS and CDR2 YFSETQ. The CDR3 covers 15 residues. Combining the CDR3 with reference TRBV5-1 and TRBJ2-1 gives the whole variable domain KAGVTQTPRYLIKTRGQQVTLSCSPISGHRSVSWYQQTPGQGLQFLFEYFSETQRNKGNFPGRFSGRQFSNSRSEMNVSTLELGDSALYLCASRFPGAGYNEQFFGPGTRLTVL.

The rearrangement uses TRBV14 and TRBJ2-7; TCRdb gives TRBD1 as the D gene, but with no DNA this cannot be confirmed. CDR3 size: 14 residues. The germline gives CDR1 SGHDN, CDR2 FVKESK. This chain's CDR3 is CASSQEQGSDEQYF.